This entry describes one TCR beta chain. Its antigen is as yet unknown. This sample is drawn from a study of radiation and T cells in renal cell carcinoma. Regarding time point: baseline pretreatment blood. Treatment of the sample: 15 Gy SBRT to primary tumor, nephrectomy 4 weeks later. Serial blood draws occurred at baseline and 2 and 4 weeks post-SBRT. The tumor was a clear cell renal cell carcinoma. Study conclusions and caveats: Top tumor clonotypes rose in blood 2 weeks post-radiation, then contracted.

This CDR3 contains 15 residues. V gave up 2 bases and J gave up 2 bases; unmatched junction bases: 1. Germline V gives CDR1 MNHNY, CDR2 SVGAGI (reference sequence). Sequencing used immunoSEQ multiplex PCR; TCRdb keeps in-frame clones, though not all of them. The sample has approximately 150,000 clones, approximately 87% seen once. The chain uses TRBV6-6 and TRBJ2-7; TRBD2 agrees at 12 bases. The sequences come from blood, collected from a patient whose treatment included radiotherapy and nephrectomy. The TCR was taken from a woman between 45 and 60 years old with renal cell carcinoma. CDR3 in amino acids: CASSYPSGGAYEQYF. The CDR3 coding sequence is TGTGCCAGCAGTTACCCTAGCGGGGGGGCCTACGAGCAGTACTTC.